This paragraph covers one T cell receptor beta chain sequence. Its cognate antigen is unknown. Investigators reverse transcribed all isolated RNA, so they sequenced expressed TCRB transcripts. The method was immunoSEQ multiplex PCR; TCRdb's version includes in-frame clones alone and lacks a portion of them. The sample shows 250,000 or so clones, approximately 70% of them seen only once. This entry belongs to a study of beta chain features in type 1 diabetes. Overall study: Researchers looked at about 110 million sorted cells across all samples.

CD4+ naive, central memory, regulatory and stem cell-like memory cells were sorted via CD45RO/CCR7/CD25/CD127/CD95/CD27. Study-level results: Across all four CD4+ subsets, people with type 1 diabetes showed modestly shorter TCRB CDR3s.

The CDR3 loop spans 16 amino acids. Looked up from germline, CDR1 is SGHKS and CDR2 is YYEKEE (reference sequence). V lost 2 bases and J lost 2, with 15 bases in between. The rearrangement uses TRBV5-5 and TRBJ2-3; no clear D gene. The sequencing sample was made of naive CD4+ T cells from blood. This clonotype was sampled from a man aged 25 to 40 in good health. The CDR3 region is CASSFTNVWSTDTQYF. The CDR3 DNA is TGTGCCAGCAGCTTCACAAACGTATGGTCCACAGATACGCAGTATTTT. Full variable domain (remainder filled in from reference TRBV5-5 and TRBJ2-3): DAGVTQSPTHLIKTRGQQVTLRCSPISGHKSVSWYQQVLGQGPQFIFQYYEKEERGRGNFPDRFSARQFPNYSSELNVNALLLGDSALYLCASSFTNVWSTDTQYFGPGTRLTVL.